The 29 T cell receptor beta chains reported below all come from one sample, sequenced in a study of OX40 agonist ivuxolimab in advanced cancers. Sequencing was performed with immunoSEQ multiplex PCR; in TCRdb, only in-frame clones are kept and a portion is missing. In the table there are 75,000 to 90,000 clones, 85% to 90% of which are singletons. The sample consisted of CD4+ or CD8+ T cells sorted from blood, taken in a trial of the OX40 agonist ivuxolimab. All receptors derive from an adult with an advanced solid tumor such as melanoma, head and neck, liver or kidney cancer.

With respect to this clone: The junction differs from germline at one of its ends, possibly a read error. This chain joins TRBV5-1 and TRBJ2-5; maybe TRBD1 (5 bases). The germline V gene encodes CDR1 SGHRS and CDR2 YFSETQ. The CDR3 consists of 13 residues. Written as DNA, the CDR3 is TGTGCCAGCAGCGTGACAGCTCAAGAGACCCAGTACTTC. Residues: CASSVTAQETQYF.

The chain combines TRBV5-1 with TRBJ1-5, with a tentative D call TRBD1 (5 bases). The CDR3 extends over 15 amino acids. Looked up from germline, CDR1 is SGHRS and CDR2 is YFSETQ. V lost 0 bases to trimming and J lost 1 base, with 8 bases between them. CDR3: CASSLEGRSNQPQHF. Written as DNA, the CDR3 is TGCGCCAGCAGCTTGGAGGGGAGGAGCAATCAGCCCCAGCATTTT. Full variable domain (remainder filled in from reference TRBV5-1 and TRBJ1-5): KAGVTQTPRYLIKTRGQQVTLSCSPISGHRSVSWYQQTPGQGLQFLFEYFSETQRNKGNFPGRFSGRQFSNSRSEMNVSTLELGDSALYLCASSLEGRSNQPQHFGDGTRLSIL.

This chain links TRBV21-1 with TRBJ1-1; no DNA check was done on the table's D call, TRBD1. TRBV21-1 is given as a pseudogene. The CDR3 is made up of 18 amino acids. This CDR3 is CASSTPEGTDRVNTEAFF. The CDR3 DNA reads TGTGCCAGCAGCACCCCCGAGGGGACCGACAGGGTGAACACTGAAGCTTTCTTT.

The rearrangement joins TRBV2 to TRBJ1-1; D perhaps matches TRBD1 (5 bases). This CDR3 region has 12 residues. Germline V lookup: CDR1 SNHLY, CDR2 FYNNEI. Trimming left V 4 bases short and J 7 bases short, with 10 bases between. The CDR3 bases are TGTGCCAGCAGTGTCATGGGGGATGAAGCTTTCTTT. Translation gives CASSVMGDEAFF.

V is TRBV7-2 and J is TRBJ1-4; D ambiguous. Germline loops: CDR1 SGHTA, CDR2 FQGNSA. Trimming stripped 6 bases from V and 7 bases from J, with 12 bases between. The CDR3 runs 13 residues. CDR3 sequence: CASSLGRREKLFF. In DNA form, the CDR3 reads TGTGCCAGCAGTCTAGGGCGGCGTGAAAAACTGTTTTTT.

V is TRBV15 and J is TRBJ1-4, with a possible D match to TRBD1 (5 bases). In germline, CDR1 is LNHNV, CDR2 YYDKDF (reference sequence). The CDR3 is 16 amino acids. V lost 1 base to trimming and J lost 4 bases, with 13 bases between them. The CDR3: CATSRGLGEVNEKLFF. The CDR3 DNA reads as TGTGCCACCAGCAGAGGGCTGGGGGAGGTTAATGAAAAACTGTTTTTT. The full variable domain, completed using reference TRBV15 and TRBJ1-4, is DAMVIQNPRYQVTQFGKPVTLSCSQTLNHNVMYWYQQKSSQAPKLLFHYYDKDFNNEADTPDNFQSRRPNTSFCFLDIRSPGLGDTAMYLCATSRGLGEVNEKLFFGSGTQLSVL.

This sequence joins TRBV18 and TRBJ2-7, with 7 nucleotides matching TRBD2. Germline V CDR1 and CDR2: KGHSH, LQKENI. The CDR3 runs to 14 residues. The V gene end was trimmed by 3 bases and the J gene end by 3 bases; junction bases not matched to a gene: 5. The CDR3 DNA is TGTGCCAGCTCACCGGGCAGGGAGGGCTACGAGCAGTACTTC. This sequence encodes CASSPGREGYEQYF.

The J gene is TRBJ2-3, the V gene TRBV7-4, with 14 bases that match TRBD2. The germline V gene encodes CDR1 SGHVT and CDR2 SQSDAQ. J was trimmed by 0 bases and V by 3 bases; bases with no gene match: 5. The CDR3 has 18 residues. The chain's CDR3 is CASSFGTSGSLSTDTQYF. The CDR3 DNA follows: TGTGCCAGCAGCTTCGGGACTAGCGGGAGCTTGAGCACAGATACGCAGTATTTT.

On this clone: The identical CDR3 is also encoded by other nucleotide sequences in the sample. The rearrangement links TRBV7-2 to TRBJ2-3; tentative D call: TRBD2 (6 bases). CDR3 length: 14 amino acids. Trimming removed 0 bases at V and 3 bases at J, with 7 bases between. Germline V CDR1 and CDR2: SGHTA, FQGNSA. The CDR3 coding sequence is TGTGCCAGCAGCTTAGCGGGGACTACAGATACGCAGTATTTT. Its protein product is CASSLAGTTDTQYF.

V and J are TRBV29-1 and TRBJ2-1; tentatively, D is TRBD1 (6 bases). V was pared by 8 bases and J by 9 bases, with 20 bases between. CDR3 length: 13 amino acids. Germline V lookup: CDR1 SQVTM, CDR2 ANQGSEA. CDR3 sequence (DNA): TGCAGCCTCAAACAGAACCGGGACACTGAGCAGTTCTTC. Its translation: CSLKQNRDTEQFF.

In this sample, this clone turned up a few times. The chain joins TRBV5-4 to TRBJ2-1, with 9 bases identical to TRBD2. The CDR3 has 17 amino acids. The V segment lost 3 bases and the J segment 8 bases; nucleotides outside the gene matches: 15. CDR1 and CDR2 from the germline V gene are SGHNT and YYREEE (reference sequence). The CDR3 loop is CASSSRAGTSPIHEQFF. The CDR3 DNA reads TGTGCCAGCAGCTCGCGTGCGGGGACTAGCCCTATACATGAGCAGTTCTTC.

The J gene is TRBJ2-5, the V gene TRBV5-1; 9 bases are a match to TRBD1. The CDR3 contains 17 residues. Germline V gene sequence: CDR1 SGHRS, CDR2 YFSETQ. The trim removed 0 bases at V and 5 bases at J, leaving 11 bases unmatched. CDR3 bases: TGCGCCAGCAGCTTGGACCCCCTTGGGACAGGGAGGGAGACCCAGTACTTC. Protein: CASSLDPLGTGRETQYF.

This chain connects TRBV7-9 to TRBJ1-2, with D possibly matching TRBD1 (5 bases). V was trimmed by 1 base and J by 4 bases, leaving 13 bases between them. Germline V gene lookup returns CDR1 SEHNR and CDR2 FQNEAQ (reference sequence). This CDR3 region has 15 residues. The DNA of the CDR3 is TGTGCCAGCAGCTTAGATGGGGGAATAGGCTATGGCTACACCTTC. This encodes CASSLDGGIGYGYTF.

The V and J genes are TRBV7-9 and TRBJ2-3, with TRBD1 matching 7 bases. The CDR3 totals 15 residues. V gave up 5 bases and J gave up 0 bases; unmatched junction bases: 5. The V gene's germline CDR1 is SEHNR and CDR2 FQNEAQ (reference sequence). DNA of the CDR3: TGTGCCAGCAGCGTGGGACAGCAAAGCACAGATACGCAGTATTTT. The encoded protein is CASSVGQQSTDTQYF.

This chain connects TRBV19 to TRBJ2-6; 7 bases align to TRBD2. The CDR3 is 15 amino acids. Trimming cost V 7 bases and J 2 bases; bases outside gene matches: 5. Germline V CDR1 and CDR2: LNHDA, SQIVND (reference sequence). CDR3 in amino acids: CASMLGGTGANVLTF. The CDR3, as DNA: TGTGCCAGTATGCTGGGAGGGACTGGGGCCAACGTCCTGACTTTC.

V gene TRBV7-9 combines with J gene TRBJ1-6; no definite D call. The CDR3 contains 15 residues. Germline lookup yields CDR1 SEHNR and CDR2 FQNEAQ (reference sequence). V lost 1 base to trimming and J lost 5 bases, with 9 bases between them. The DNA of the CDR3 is TGTGCCAGCAGCTTAGGTGGGAAAGATAATTCACCCCTCCACTTT. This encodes CASSLGGKDNSPLHF. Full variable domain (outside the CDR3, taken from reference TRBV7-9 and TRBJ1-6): DTGVSQNPRHKITKRGQNVTFRCDPISEHNRLYWYRQTLGQGPEFLTYFQNEAQLEKSRLLSDRFSAERPKGSFSTLEIQRTEQGDSAMYLCASSLGGKDNSPLHFGNGTRLTVT.

The CDR3 bases are TGTGCCAGCAGTTACTCGTCGGGGGGGCACTATGGCTACACCTTC. Protein sequence: CASSYSSGGHYGYTF. The V gene is TRBV6-6, the J gene TRBJ1-2; D is perhaps TRBD1 (6 bases). The CDR3 spans 15 residues. The V end lost 0 bases, the J end lost 3 bases, and 11 bases lay between the germline ends. CDR1 and CDR2 (germline): MNHNY, SVGAGI (reference sequence).

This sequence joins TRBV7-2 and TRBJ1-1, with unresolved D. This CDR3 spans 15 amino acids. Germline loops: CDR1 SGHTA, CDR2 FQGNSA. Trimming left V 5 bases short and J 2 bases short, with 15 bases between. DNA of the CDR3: TGTGCCAGCAGCCCTCAGGCCGGAGACAACACTGAAGCTTTCTTT. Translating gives CASSPQAGDNTEAFF.

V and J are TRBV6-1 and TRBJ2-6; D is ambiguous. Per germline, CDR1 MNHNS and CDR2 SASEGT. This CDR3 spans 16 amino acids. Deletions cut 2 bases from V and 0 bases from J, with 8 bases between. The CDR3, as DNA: TGTGCCAGCAGTGAATGGGCAGTCTCTGGGGCCAACGTCCTGACTTTC. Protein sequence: CASSEWAVSGANVLTF.

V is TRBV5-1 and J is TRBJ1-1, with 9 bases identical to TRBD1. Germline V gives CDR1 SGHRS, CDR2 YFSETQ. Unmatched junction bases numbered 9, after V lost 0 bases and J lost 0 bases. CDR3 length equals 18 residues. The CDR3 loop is CASSLAKGTGSMNTEAFF. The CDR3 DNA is TGCGCCAGCAGCTTGGCTAAGGGGACAGGGAGCATGAACACTGAAGCTTTCTTT.

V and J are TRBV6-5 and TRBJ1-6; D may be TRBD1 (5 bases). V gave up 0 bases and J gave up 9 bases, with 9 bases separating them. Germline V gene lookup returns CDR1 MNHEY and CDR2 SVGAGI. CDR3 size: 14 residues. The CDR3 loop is CASSYSPGVSPLHF. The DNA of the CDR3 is TGTGCCAGCAGTTACTCCCCGGGGGTTTCACCCCTCCACTTT.

The CDR3 nucleotides are TGTGCCAGTAAATCTAGCCCTAGCTCCTACGAGCAGTACTTC. This translates into CASKSSPSSYEQYF. The chain carries TRBV19 and TRBJ2-7, with TRBD2 as a possible D gene (5 bases). Germline assignment: CDR1 LNHDA and CDR2 SQIVND (reference sequence). The CDR3 contains 14 residues. V was cut by 7 bases and J by 0 bases, with 13 bases left in between.

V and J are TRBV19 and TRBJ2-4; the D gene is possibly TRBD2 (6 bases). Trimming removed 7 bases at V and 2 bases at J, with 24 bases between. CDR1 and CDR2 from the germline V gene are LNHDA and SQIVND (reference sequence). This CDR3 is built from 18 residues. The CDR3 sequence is CASNLGTGAPLSKNIQYF. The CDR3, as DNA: TGTGCCAGTAACTTGGGAACGGGAGCCCCACTGTCCAAAAACATTCAGTACTTC.

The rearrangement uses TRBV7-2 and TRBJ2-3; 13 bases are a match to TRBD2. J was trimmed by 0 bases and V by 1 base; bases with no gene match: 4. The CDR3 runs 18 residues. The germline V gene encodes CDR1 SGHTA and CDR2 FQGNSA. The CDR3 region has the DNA TGTGCCAGCAGCTTAGTACTAGCGGGGGGGCATAGCACAGATACGCAGTATTTT. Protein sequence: CASSLVLAGGHSTDTQYF.

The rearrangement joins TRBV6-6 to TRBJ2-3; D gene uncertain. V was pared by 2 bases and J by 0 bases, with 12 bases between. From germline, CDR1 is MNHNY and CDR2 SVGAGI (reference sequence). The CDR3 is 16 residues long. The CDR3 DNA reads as TGTGCCAGCAGTTACGGCACCCCGAAGAGCACAGATACGCAGTATTTT. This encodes CASSYGTPKSTDTQYF.

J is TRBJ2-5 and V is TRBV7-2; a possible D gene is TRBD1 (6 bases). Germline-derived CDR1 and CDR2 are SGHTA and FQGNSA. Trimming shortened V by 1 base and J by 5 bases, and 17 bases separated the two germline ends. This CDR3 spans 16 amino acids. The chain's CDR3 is CASSLGWEQGSETQYF. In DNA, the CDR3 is TGTGCCAGCAGCTTAGGGTGGGAACAGGGTTCCGAGACCCAGTACTTC.

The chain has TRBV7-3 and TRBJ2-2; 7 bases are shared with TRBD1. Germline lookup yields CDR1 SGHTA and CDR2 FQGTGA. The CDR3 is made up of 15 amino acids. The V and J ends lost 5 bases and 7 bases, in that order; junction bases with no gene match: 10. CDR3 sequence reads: CASSPEGGAGGELFF. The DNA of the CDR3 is TGTGCCAGCAGCCCGGAAGGGGGCGCGGGCGGGGAGCTGTTTTTT.

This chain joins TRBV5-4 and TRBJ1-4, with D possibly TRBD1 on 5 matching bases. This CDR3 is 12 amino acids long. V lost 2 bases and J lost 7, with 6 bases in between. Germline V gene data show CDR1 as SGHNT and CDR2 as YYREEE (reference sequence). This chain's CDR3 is CASSFQGEKLFF. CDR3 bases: TGTGCCAGCAGCTTTCAGGGTGAAAAACTGTTTTTT.

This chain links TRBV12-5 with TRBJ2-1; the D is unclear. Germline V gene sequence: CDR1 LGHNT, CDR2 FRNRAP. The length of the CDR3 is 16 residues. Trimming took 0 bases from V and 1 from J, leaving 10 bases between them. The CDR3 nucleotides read TGTGCTAGTGGTTTGGTACGTGGTAATTCCTACAATGAGCAGTTCTTC. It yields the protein CASGLVRGNSYNEQFF. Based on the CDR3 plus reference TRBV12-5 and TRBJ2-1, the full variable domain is DARVTQTPRHKVTEMGQEVTMRCQPILGHNTVFWYRQTMMQGLELLAYFRNRAPLDDSGMPKDRFSAEMPDATLATLKIQPSEPRDSAVYFCASGLVRGNSYNEQFFGPGTRLTVL.